The next 7 T cell receptor beta chains were all read from a single sample in a study of Graves' ophthalmopathy and Graves' hyperthyroidism. Using RNA transcripts, the TCR beta CDR3 regions were amplified. After a first-round RT-PCR with HTBI primers, a second-round multiplex PCR was run. TCRdb itself ran the multiplex PCR reads through MiXCR, one entry per CDR3 protein. The sample yields fewer than 400,000 distinct CDR3 sequences, around 19% seen once. Material: peripheral blood. The receptor set was obtained from a woman between 18 and 29 years old with Graves' ophthalmopathy.

This clonotype was recorded at least ten times. The rearrangement joins TRBV30 to TRBJ2-7, with D possibly TRBD1 on 6 matching bases. Germline lookup yields CDR1 GTSNPN and CDR2 SVGIG (reference sequence). The V end was cut by 1 base, the J end by 5 bases, with 12 bases between. CDR3 length: 13 amino acids. The CDR3 region is CAWSEVGHDEQYF. The CDR3 nucleotides read TGTGCCTGGAGTGAAGTGGGACATGACGAGCAGTACTTC.

This clonotype was observed many times. The CDR3, as DNA: TGTGCCAGCTCACCGGCCGGGACAGGGTGGATCTACGAGCAGTACTTC. It yields the protein CASSPAGTGWIYEQYF. This sequence joins TRBV18 and TRBJ2-7; 9 positions match TRBD1. Trimming cost V 3 bases and J 3 bases; bases outside gene matches: 9. The CDR3 runs 16 residues. Germline lookup yields CDR1 KGHSH and CDR2 LQKENI.

This clonotype was seen ten or more times. The chain recombines TRBV12-3 or TRBV12-4 with TRBJ1-6; 7 nucleotides line up with TRBD1. This CDR3 is 15 amino acids long. V trimming: 5 bases; J trimming: 4 bases; junction bases outside the gene matches: 5. CDR3 loop: CASSLTGQYNSPLHF. The DNA for the CDR3 is TGTGCCAGCAGTCTAACGGGACAGTATAATTCACCCCTCCACTTT.

This clonotype was counted many times. The chain is built from TRBV6-5 and TRBJ1-1; TRBD1 aligns across 7 bases. Germline CDR1 is MNHEY and CDR2 is SVGAGI. The V segment lost 7 bases and the J segment 0 bases; nucleotides outside the gene matches: 5. The CDR3 spans 14 residues. The CDR3 reads CASNRGGLNTEAFF. The DNA for the CDR3 is TGTGCCAGCAATAGAGGGGGCTTGAACACTGAAGCTTTCTTT.

This clonotype was picked up many times. V is TRBV6-5 and J is TRBJ2-5, with 8 positions matching TRBD1. The ends lost 6 bases at V and 6 bases at J; junction bases unmatched: 6. CDR1 and CDR2 (germline): MNHEY, SVGAGI. CDR3 length: 13 residues. In nucleotides, the CDR3 is TGTGCCAGCAGCTCGCAGGGGGCACAGACCCAGTACTTC. Translation: CASSSQGAQTQYF.

This clonotype was seen at least ten times. The CDR3 spells CASSSPRGRNSPLHF. The DNA of the CDR3 is TGTGCCAGCAGTTCCCCCAGGGGGCGGAATTCACCCCTCCACTTT. This chain uses TRBV28 with TRBJ1-6, with 8 bases aligning to TRBD1. Trimming cost V 4 bases and J 7 bases; bases outside gene matches: 6. The CDR3 spans 15 residues. Germline CDR1 is MDHEN and CDR2 is SYDVKM.

This clonotype was seen at least ten times. The V gene is TRBV5-1, the J gene TRBJ2-7; D gene ambiguous. There are 15 residues in the CDR3. V lost 0 bases and J lost 0, with 10 bases in between. CDR1 and CDR2 (germline): SGHRS, YFSETQ. DNA for the CDR3: TGCGCCAGCAGCTTGGATCCCTTAAGCTCCTACGAGCAGTACTTC. Protein sequence: CASSLDPLSSYEQYF.